Below, one T cell receptor beta chain is given with its context. Its target antigen remains unknown. No much larger clone is present one base from it, and per-base qualities are unavailable. The germline V gene provides CDR1 SGHTA and CDR2 FQGNSA. Including cysteine and phenylalanine, the CDR3 has 13 amino acids. Solely the CDR3 DNA is kept, with 39 bases framed from the first base. Germline trimming: 7 bases from V, 8 bases from J; junction bases outside gene matches: 7. The data were obtained in a study of lymphopenia after photon versus proton radiotherapy (dated 2019 in TCRdb). For context, the study as a whole: The immunological effects of photon versus proton radiation therapy were compared in patients with gastrointestinal tumors who developed high-grade lymphopenia. The cohort comprised 20 to 25 patients with gastrointestinal tumors who received either photon or proton therapy and then developed lymphopenia. The study aimed to characterize how the two radiation modalities differ in their impact on the immune system.

Study-wide findings and limitations: After the lymphocyte count nadir, photon-treated repertoires showed oligoclonal expansion, especially of CD8+ Temra cells, which drove the drop in diversity. The authors looked at the survival association only in patients who died, and they framed better survival with proton therapy as a possibility rather than a demonstrated result. Across the cohort, a larger post-nadir drop in TCR diversity was inversely correlated with overall survival time among patients who died. Relative stability during treatment was observed in proton-treated patients, whereas loss of naive T cells and TCR diversity and gain of effector/memory populations were observed in photon-treated patients.

The method behind the library was the immunoSEQ multiplex PCR assay. T cell repertoires were profiled by deep sequencing of rearranged TCR beta loci, alongside multiparametric flow cytometry. As stored in TCRdb, this immuneACCESS dataset retains in-frame rearrangements with V and J assigned. A fraction of the clones does not appear; measured against another copy, unresolved V genes explain less than half of the discrepancy, and the remainder lacks a known reason. The sample table lists roughly 76,000 clones, 92% of them with a count of one. The ten largest clones represent over 2% of the sample. The sample in question was peripheral blood, obtained from a patient treated with photon-based radiotherapy. The origin of this receptor is a woman aged 40 to 50 with cholangiocarcinoma. The chain is made from TRBV7-2 and TRBJ1-2, with 10 bases matching TRBD1. The CDR3 region reads CASNRQGAEGYTF. The nucleotides are TGTGCCAGCAACCGACAGGGGGCTGAGGGCTACACCTTC.